This TCR beta chain was identified in a study of cytomegalovirus exposure and HLA in healthy donors (dated by TCRdb to about 2017). Regarding the research as a whole: An earlier analysis of about 530 of the donors reported 276 Gb of sequence data and roughly 120 million unique TCR beta sequences obtained from approximately 180 million T cells. The T cell repertoires of 700 or so subjects were profiled by immunosequencing and related to cytomegalovirus serostatus. An earlier analysis of 587 of the donors used high-throughput TCR beta sequencing to judge whether each TCR beta V gene segment behaved as functional or pseudogenic. The later analysis used no new phenotypic data to find candidate immune exposures, relying instead on TCR beta sequences and their occurrence across donors. A later analysis re-analyzed previously published TCR beta repertoires from 666 donors and added high-resolution HLA genotyping to study TCR occurrence patterns. To predict cytomegalovirus infection status, the study combined high-throughput TCR immunosequencing, statistical association of individual TCRs with disease status, and machine learning. Because of strong linkage in the cohort, 5 or 6 DR-DQ haplotypes were treated as single units for association and clustering. In a later genetic analysis, genome-wide SNP genotypes for about 65% of the 666 donors were used, and that subset was treated as a discovery cohort. Typing coverage varied by locus: roughly 620-640 donors for A, B, C, DRB1 and DQB1; approximately 500 for DQA1; over 600 for DPA1; around 490 for DPB1. The aim of the study was to test whether cataloging public T cell receptors could identify signatures of past pathogen exposure. Among the approximately 400 genotyped donors, about 83% belonged to the genetic ancestry cluster associated with self-reported Caucasian donors. About 280 gigabases of sequencing data and tens of millions of unique TCR sequences were included in an early release covering about 600 HLA-typed donors. Both class I and class II loci were covered by HLA typing, at four-digit resolution. Donor age, sex, ethnicity and CMV serostatus were compiled together with the repertoire data. Among some 400 genotyped donors of the cohort, an average of around 250,000 unique TCR beta nucleotide sequences was sequenced per donor, of which about 19% were non-productive. A separate validation cohort of more than 100 different subjects was used in addition to the 666-subject first cohort. All discovery cohort repertoires had been generated using a single sequencing platform.

The cohort was made up of approximately 700 healthy bone marrow donors. All cohort members were sampled while nominally healthy, although unrecorded immune exposures were likely present. The donor was CMV seronegative and was included in the group of a few hundred seronegative cohort members. Every donor gave a peripheral blood sample, and the peripheral blood mononuclear cells from that sample were used for TCR beta sequencing. The Qiagen DNeasy Blood Extraction Kit was used to extract genomic DNA from the blood cell samples. Library method: the immunoSEQ multiplex PCR assay. The multiplex PCR relied on a mix of 60 forward primers for TCR Vbeta segments and 13 reverse primers for TCR Jbeta segments. The CDR3 region of rearranged TCR beta genes was amplified from genomic DNA by a multiplex PCR assay. The amplified TCR beta libraries were sequenced on the Illumina HiSeq System as 87-base-pair reads. As for the authors' bioinformatics: A later analysis tallied tens of millions of unique TCR beta chains across the 666 repertoires, and approximately 12 million of those chains were shared by two or more donors. To remove PCR and sequencing errors, raw reads were error-corrected and collapsed into unique sequences using a nearest-neighbor algorithm that merged closely related sequences. V, D and J gene segments were assigned by aligning CDR3 sequences to IMGT reference sequences. For a sequence to be retained, at least a six-nucleotide match to both a V gene segment and a J gene segment was required. Rearrangements were called productive when the CDR3 lacked stop codons and stayed in frame with V and J; all others were non-productive. CDR3 was defined according to IMGT convention as the region running from the second conserved V-encoded cysteine to the conserved J-encoded phenylalanine. The earlier analysis of 587 of the donors excluded sequences that lacked an unambiguous match to a single V gene segment. An earlier analysis of 500 to 600 of the donors classified V segments as functional when productive rearrangements were above 56.7% and as segregating when the standard deviation between donors was above 5%. A statistical classification framework was built to diagnose cytomegalovirus status from the catalog of TCR beta chain sequences. A later analysis assigned V and J genes by comparing TCR nucleotide sequences with IMGT/GENE-DB human TR gene sequences. The TCRdist pipeline was used in a later analysis to assign CDR3 sequences and most-parsimonious VDJ recombination scenarios. In a later analysis, every TCR beta chain was defined by the combination of its CDR3 amino acid sequence and its V-gene family, and reads without a unique V-gene family were dropped. In a later analysis, around 650 highly shared, low-generation-probability nucleotide sequences were removed to address suspected cross-contamination and a sequencing artifact. In a later analysis, a clonal expansion index was calculated for each public chain from normalized within-repertoire ranks of inferred template counts. A later analysis computed generation probabilities with a VDJ recombination model fitted to out-of-frame rearrangements, and checked the results against IGoR. In a later analysis, TCR-TCR, TCR-HLA and TCR-CMV co-occurrence was scored with hypergeometric tests, and a repertoire-size bias correction was applied to TCR pairs. In a later analysis, false discovery rates were estimated by permuting HLA or CMV assignments 20 times. A later analysis grouped co-occurring TCRs with DBSCAN, adding TCRdist sequence similarity when clustering within HLA-allele-positive subsets. For co-occurrence clustering, repertoires with fewer than 30,000 or more than 120,000 public chains were excluded, along with five repertoires with anomalous nucleotide sharing. TCRdb carries this immuneACCESS record with in-frame sequences only. Its versions omit some clonotypes, under half of them owing to an unresolved V gene in the studies checked, with the rest unexplained. V and J calls and clone size follow that table, whereas D and trimming were derived from the DNA. Counted in this sample were around 150,000 clones; about 75% of them appeared once. Around 1.3% of the sample lies in the top ten.

As for this clone: Which antigen it targets is not known. No much larger clone exists at a distance of one base, and base qualities are not known.

Overall results and qualifications from the work: CMV serostatus was the only immune exposure information available for the cohort. In a later genetic analysis, fewer N-insertions in productive TCRs were reported among donors in an Asian-associated ancestry cluster than the roughly 700-donor mean. Sequencing depth was assumed to be roughly uniform across donors in the presence/absence analyses, though that assumption may not hold. A further reported finding was that TCR beta sequences accurately predicted the HLA-A and HLA-B alleles for most subjects in the first cohort. The authors suggested that the approach could potentially be extended to other disease states and immunological phenotypes. A later analysis associated about 18,000 TCR beta sequences with specific HLA alleles at a false discovery rate of 0.05. A group of highly shared sequence variants was considered likely to be a technical artifact of the sequencing pipeline. When HLA alleles, especially DR and DQ, strongly co-occurred, attributing TCR associations to individual alleles was difficult. A later analysis found that HLA-associated TCR beta chains were more clonally expanded and had lower generation probabilities than equally common non-associated chains. This cohort had only TCR beta chains sequenced, and the lack of alpha or paired-chain data limited which features could be detected. A later analysis reported that several top co-occurrence clusters appeared linked to parvovirus B19, influenza, CMV and Epstein-Barr virus. A later genetic analysis associated a missense DCLRE1C variant with V-gene and J-gene trimming of TCR beta chains, and an independent cohort replicated the association. Correlated functional status among segregating V segments might be attributable to linkage disequilibrium, but an unknown experimental factor could not be ruled out. An earlier analysis of some 560 of the donors showed that most TCR beta V segments appeared in productive rearrangements either about 87% or about 30% of the time, which broadly matched IMGT annotations. The earlier analysis of nearly 600 of the donors excluded approximately 15 rarely observed V segments, including chromosome 9 orphons, because counts were too low. A few of the identified cytomegalovirus-associated TCR beta chains were confirmed in vitro to be specific for cytomegalovirus antigens. According to a later analysis, TCR association rates differed among HLA loci, with DRB1 alleles showing the most associated TCRs and HLA-C alleles showing the fewest. The study gave a list of under 200 TCR beta chains associated with cytomegalovirus. Because HLA typing was unavailable for some donors at each locus, only the typed subset was used in association tests. A later analysis found that most CMV-associated TCR beta chains appeared HLA-restricted, with HLA associations seemingly driven largely by CMV exposure. Most TCR sequences were seen in very few donors, while some public TCRs were found in many individuals. The classifier was reported to diagnose cytomegalovirus status with high specificity and sensitivity in both the original and validation cohorts.

The sequencing input was PBMCs. The sequence was obtained from a woman aged 35 to 49 in good health and CMV-seronegative.

The sequenced DNA: TGTGCCAGCAGCCCCCCAGCGGGGGTTACAGATACGCAGTATTTT. Its translation reads: CASSPPAGVTDTQYF. The chain was built from TRBV5-4 and TRBJ2-3; 8 central nucleotides agree with TRBD2. Trimming takes 4 bases off V and 3 bases off J; junction bases not matched to a gene: 7. The germline V gene (reference sequence) supplies CDR1 SGHNT and CDR2 YYREEE. The CDR3 measures 15 amino acids from cysteine to phenylalanine. Only the CDR3 part of the read is kept: 45 bases, read in frame from the first base.